This TCR beta chain stems from a study of T cells in Graves' hyperthyroidism and ophthalmopathy. Hyperthyroidism of Graves' type that showed no ophthalmopathy progression within 18 months was stable. Not enrolled were patients with uncontrolled infection, other autoimmune disease, pregnancy or lactation. Amplification yielded TCR beta CDR3 regions, with RNA transcripts as the source. The study used the HTBI primer set for a first-round RT-PCR of the TCR CDR3. Each CDR3 protein is one row after TCRdb ran MiXCR on the multiplex PCR reads. The sample has roughly 750,000 distinct CDR3 sequences, around 17% seen once. Source material: blood. The source is a man between 18 and 29 years old with Graves' hyperthyroidism.

The CDR3 here is CASSLFPGLGGYTF. In DNA, the CDR3 is TGCGCCAGCAGCTTGTTCCCCGGGCTAGGTGGCTACACCTTC. The chain links TRBV5-1 to TRBJ1-2, with D hard to call. V lost 1 base to trimming and J lost 7 bases, with 14 bases between them. The CDR3 has 14 residues. CDR1 SGHRS and CDR2 YFSETQ come from the germline V gene.